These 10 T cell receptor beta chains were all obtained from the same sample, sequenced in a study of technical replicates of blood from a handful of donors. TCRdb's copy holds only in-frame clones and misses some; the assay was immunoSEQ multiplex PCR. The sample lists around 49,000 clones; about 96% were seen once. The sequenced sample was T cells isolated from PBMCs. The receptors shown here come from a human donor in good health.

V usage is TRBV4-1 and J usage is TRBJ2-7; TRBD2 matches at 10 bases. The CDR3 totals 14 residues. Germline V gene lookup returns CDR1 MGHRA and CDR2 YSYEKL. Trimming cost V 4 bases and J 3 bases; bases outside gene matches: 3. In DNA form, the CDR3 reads TGCGCCAGCAGCCTAGGACTAGCGGTCTACGAGCAGTACTTC. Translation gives CASSLGLAVYEQYF.

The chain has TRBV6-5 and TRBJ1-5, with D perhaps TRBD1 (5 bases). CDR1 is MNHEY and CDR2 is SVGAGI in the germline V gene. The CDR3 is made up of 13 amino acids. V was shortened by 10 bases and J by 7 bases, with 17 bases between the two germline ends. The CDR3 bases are TGTGCCACATCAGGGAGGTCAGAGCAGCCCCAGCATTTT. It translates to CATSGRSEQPQHF.

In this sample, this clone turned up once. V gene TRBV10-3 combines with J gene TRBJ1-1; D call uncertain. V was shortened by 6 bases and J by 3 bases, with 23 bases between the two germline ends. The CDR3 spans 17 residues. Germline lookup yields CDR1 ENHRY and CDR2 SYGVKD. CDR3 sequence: CAISTPGIGSEDTEAFF. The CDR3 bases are TGTGCCATCAGCACCCCAGGTATAGGGTCGGAGGACACTGAAGCTTTCTTT.

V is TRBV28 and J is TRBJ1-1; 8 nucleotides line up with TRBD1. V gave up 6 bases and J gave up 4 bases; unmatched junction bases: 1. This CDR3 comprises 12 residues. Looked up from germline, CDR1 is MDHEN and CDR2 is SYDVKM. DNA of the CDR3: TGTGCCAGCAGAACAGGGGGCACTGAAGCTTTCTTT. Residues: CASRTGGTEAFF.

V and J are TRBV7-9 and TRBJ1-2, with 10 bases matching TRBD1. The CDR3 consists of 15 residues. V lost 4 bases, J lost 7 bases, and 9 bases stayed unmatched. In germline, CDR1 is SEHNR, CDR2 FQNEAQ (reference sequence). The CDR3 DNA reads TGTGCCAGCAGCTCCTCCGGGACAGGGGACTCTGGCTACACCTTC. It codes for CASSSSGTGDSGYTF.

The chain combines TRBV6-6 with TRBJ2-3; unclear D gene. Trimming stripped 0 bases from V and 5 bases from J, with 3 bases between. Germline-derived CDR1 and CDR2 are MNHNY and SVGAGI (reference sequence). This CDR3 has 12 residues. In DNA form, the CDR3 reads TGTGCCAGCAGTTACTCTAGAGATACGCAGTATTTT. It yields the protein CASSYSRDTQYF.

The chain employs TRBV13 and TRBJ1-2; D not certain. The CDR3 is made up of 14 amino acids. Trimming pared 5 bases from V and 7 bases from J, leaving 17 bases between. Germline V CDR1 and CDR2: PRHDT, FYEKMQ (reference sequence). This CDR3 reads CASSLLEALGGYTF. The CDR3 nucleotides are TGTGCCAGCAGCCTGCTTGAGGCCCTGGGTGGCTACACCTTC.

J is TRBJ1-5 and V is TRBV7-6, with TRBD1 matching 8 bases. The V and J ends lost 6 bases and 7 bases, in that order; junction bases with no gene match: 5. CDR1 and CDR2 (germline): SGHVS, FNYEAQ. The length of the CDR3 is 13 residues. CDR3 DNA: TGTGCCAGCAGATCCGGACAGGGCCAGCCCCAGCATTTT. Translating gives CASRSGQGQPQHF. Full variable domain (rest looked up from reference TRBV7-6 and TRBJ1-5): GAGVSQSPRYKVTKRGQDVALRCDPISGHVSLYWYRQALGQGPEFLTYFNYEAQQDKSGLPNDRFSAERPEGSISTLTIQRTEQRDSAMYRCASRSGQGQPQHFGDGTRLSIL.

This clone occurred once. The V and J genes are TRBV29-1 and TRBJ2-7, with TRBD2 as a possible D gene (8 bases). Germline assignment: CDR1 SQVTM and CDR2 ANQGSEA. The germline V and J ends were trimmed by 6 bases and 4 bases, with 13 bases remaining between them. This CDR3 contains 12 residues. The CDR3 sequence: CSVVAGQYEQYF. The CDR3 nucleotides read TGCAGCGTGGTAGCGGGACAGTACGAGCAGTACTTC.

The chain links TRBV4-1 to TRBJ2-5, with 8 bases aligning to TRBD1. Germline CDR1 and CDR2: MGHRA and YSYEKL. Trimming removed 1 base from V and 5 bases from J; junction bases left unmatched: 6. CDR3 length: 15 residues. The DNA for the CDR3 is TGCGCCAGCAGCCAAGCAAGGACAGGGAAGGAGACCCAGTACTTC. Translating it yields CASSQARTGKETQYF.